What follows are 29 T cell receptor beta chains derived from one specimen sequenced in a study of blood T cell repertoires in COVID-19. The protocol was immunoSEQ multiplex PCR, while the TCRdb copy is restricted to in-frame clones and leaves out a portion. The data hold some 530,000 clones, with about 85% observed a single time. Sequencing input: PBMCs or T cells enriched from blood (not recorded which). These receptors were taken from a woman aged 55-70 years who had recovered from COVID-19.

This clone appeared a few times. The chain has TRBV19 and TRBJ2-5; D may be TRBD1 (6 bases). The V gene's germline CDR1 is LNHDA and CDR2 SQIVND (reference sequence). This CDR3 has 17 residues. The V end was cut by 6 bases, the J end by 5 bases, with 25 bases between. The CDR3: CASSTKGTLGASETQYF. For the CDR3, the DNA is TGTGCCAGTAGCACTAAGGGGACCCTGGGGGCCTCGGAGACCCAGTACTTC.

V is TRBV6-2 or TRBV6-3 and J is TRBJ1-1, with 9 bases identical to TRBD1. V was pared by 5 bases and J by 5 bases, with 9 bases of the junction left unmatched. Germline lookup yields CDR1 MNHEY and CDR2 SVGEGT. This CDR3 region has 15 residues. The CDR3 here is CASSPIGQGRTEAFF. The DNA for the CDR3 is TGTGCCAGCAGTCCCATAGGACAGGGGAGGACTGAAGCTTTCTTT.

V and J are TRBV19 and TRBJ1-5, with TRBD1 matching over 9 bases. Per the germline V gene, CDR1 is LNHDA and CDR2 is SQIVND (reference sequence). J gave up 6 bases and V 3 bases, and 3 bases lay outside the gene matches. The CDR3 consists of 14 residues. As DNA, the CDR3 is TGTGCCAGTAGTATTGGGACAGGGACTCAGCCCCAGCATTTT. Its protein product is CASSIGTGTQPQHF.

A few counts support this clone. This chain uses TRBV7-2 with TRBJ1-5; no firm D call. Trimming took 5 bases from V and 11 from J, leaving 16 bases between them. Germline assignment: CDR1 SGHTA and CDR2 FQGNSA. The CDR3 extends over 13 amino acids. This CDR3 reads CASSPEPGRAQHF. The CDR3 region has the DNA TGTGCCAGCAGCCCAGAGCCCGGGAGGGCCCAGCATTTT.

J is TRBJ1-2 and V is TRBV29-1, with 9 bases identical to TRBD1. V shed 1 base and J 0 bases; nucleotides not matched to a gene: 3. The CDR3 covers 15 residues. CDR1 is SQVTM and CDR2 is ANQGSEA in the germline V gene. The CDR3 sequence: CSVEGRQGANYGYTF. The CDR3 coding sequence is TGCAGCGTTGAAGGGCGACAGGGGGCTAACTATGGCTACACCTTC.

The chain combines TRBV5-1 with TRBJ2-1; 12 bases map to TRBD2. The CDR3 spans 17 residues. The J segment lost 5 bases and the V segment lost 3 bases, leaving 9 bases of the junction unmatched. Germline CDR1 and CDR2: SGHRS and YFSETQ. CDR3 coding DNA: TGCGCCAGCAGCTCTGGTTCCCTAGCGGGGGGGAACAATGAGCAGTTCTTC. This gives the protein CASSSGSLAGGNNEQFF.

The CDR3 sequence is CASSIDWTGGNIQPQHF. DNA of the CDR3: TGTGCCAGTAGTATAGACTGGACAGGGGGCAATATACAGCCCCAGCATTTT. The chain uses TRBV19 and TRBJ1-5, with 11 bases lining up with TRBD1. The CDR3 covers 17 residues. V shed 0 bases, J shed 7 bases, and the junction held 8 bases outside the gene matches. Germline CDR1 and CDR2: LNHDA and SQIVND (reference sequence).

The chain carries TRBV19 and TRBJ1-2; D is perhaps TRBD1 (5 bases). V shed 5 bases and J shed 8 bases, with 15 bases lying between them. CDR1 and CDR2 (germline): LNHDA, SQIVND (reference sequence). This CDR3 is 13 amino acids long. The CDR3 here is CASSGDRALGYTF. DNA for the CDR3: TGTGCCAGTAGTGGAGACAGAGCACTAGGCTACACCTTC.

The chain recombines TRBV4-1 with TRBJ2-3, with 10 bases lining up with TRBD2. The J segment lost 4 bases and the V segment lost 3 bases, leaving 4 bases of the junction unmatched. CDR3 length: 15 amino acids. Germline values: CDR1 MGHRA, CDR2 YSYEKL. The CDR3 coding sequence is TGCGCCAGCAGCCAGAGCGGGGGGGCCGCAGATACGCAGTATTTT. As protein: CASSQSGGAADTQYF.

The genes are TRBV5-8 and TRBJ1-2; D unclear. CDR1 is SGHTS, CDR2 YDEGEE, per germline. CDR3 size: 14 residues. V lost 6 bases, J lost 8 bases, and 20 bases lay in between. The CDR3 bases are TGTGCCAGCACCCCTTTCCTGGGCAGGTGGGGCTACACCTTC. Encoded protein: CASTPFLGRWGYTF.

As to this clone: Other DNA sequences in this specimen translate into the identical CDR3. V usage is TRBV5-1 and J usage is TRBJ2-1, with D hard to call. The CDR3 sequence is 13 residues long. V was clipped by 0 bases and J by 7 bases, with 8 bases between them. CDR1 SGHRS and CDR2 YFSETQ come from the germline V gene. The CDR3 loop reads CASSLAGSNEQFF. DNA for the CDR3: TGCGCCAGCAGCTTGGCCGGTTCGAATGAGCAGTTCTTC.

This clone was seen once. The chain is built from TRBV2 and TRBJ2-5, with D tentatively TRBD2 (7 bases). Germline loops: CDR1 SNHLY, CDR2 FYNNEI. The CDR3 is 13 amino acids. Deletions cut 9 bases from V and 2 bases from J, with 13 bases between. This CDR3 reads CARGGPGQETQYF. The CDR3 nucleotides read TGTGCCAGGGGGGGGCCGGGACAAGAGACCCAGTACTTC.

The chain joins TRBV7-2 to TRBJ2-3; 9 bases line up with TRBD1. Trimming took 5 bases from V and 5 from J; bases not matched to a gene: 5. The CDR3 sequence is 14 residues long. In germline, CDR1 is SGHTA, CDR2 FQGNSA. CDR3 loop: CASSQQGAGDTQYF. The CDR3, as DNA: TGTGCCAGCAGCCAACAGGGGGCGGGAGATACGCAGTATTTT.

The chain links TRBV30 to TRBJ1-2; 7 bases are a match to TRBD1. V dropped 4 bases and J dropped 0; count of bases not matched to a gene: 17. The CDR3 runs to 18 residues. Germline V gene lookup returns CDR1 GTSNPN and CDR2 SVGIG (reference sequence). This chain's CDR3 is CAWTHGWGQNSANYGYTF. The CDR3 DNA is TGTGCCTGGACCCACGGATGGGGACAGAACTCCGCTAACTATGGCTACACCTTC.

V is TRBV27 and J is TRBJ2-5; 10 bases agree with TRBD1. From germline, CDR1 is MNHEY and CDR2 SMNVEV (reference sequence). This CDR3 has 14 residues. After removal of 5 bases from V and 5 bases from J, the junction contained 5 bases not matched to a gene. The CDR3 sequence: CASSLGTGVETQYF. In DNA form, the CDR3 reads TGTGCCAGCAGTCTAGGGACAGGGGTTGAGACCCAGTACTTC.

This clone was picked up one time. The chain recombines TRBV7-2 with TRBJ1-1; D may be TRBD1 (6 bases). The CDR3 is 16 residues long. Trimming shortened V by 1 base and J by 3 bases, and 15 bases separated the two germline ends. Per the germline V gene, CDR1 is SGHTA and CDR2 is FQGNSA. CDR3 DNA sequence: TGTGCCAGCAGCTTAGGTCCCGGGACACCGTACACTGAAGCTTTCTTT. Protein: CASSLGPGTPYTEAFF.

V gene TRBV2 combines with J gene TRBJ1-1; no clear D gene. CDR3 length equals 10 residues. V was shortened by 10 bases and J by 1 base, with 4 bases between the two germline ends. Germline V CDR1 and CDR2: SNHLY, FYNNEI. The CDR3 nucleotides are TGTGCCACCAAGAACACTGAAGCTTTCTTT. Translated, it gives CATKNTEAFF.

The V and J genes are TRBV7-2 and TRBJ2-2; 8 bases agree with TRBD2. The CDR3 runs to 14 residues. The J segment lost 7 bases and the V segment lost 5 bases, leaving 6 bases of the junction unmatched. From germline, CDR1 is SGHTA and CDR2 FQGNSA. In DNA, the CDR3 is TGTGCCAGCAGCCGGGGACTAGATGGCGGGGAGCTGTTTTTT. Translated: CASSRGLDGGELFF.

On this clone itself: Other nucleotide sequences in the sample specify the same CDR3. The CDR3 nucleotides are TGTGCCAGTAGTATATCTTTAAGCACAGATACGCAGTATTTT. Translation gives CASSISLSTDTQYF. This chain links TRBV19 with TRBJ2-3; D unclear. Trimming took off 2 bases at V and 0 bases at J, with 6 bases between the two ends. The CDR3 is 14 residues long. Germline loops: CDR1 LNHDA, CDR2 SQIVND (reference sequence).

This chain joins TRBV4-1 and TRBJ2-2; a weak D match, TRBD1 (6 bases). The CDR3 is 13 residues long. The germline V gene encodes CDR1 MGHRA and CDR2 YSYEKL. The ends were cut back, 5 bases at V and 6 bases at J, with 10 bases in the middle. CDR3 DNA: TGCGCCAGCAGCTATGGGGGCGCCGGGGAGCTGTTTTTT. Translation gives CASSYGGAGELFF.

This clone came up once. V and J are TRBV4-1 and TRBJ2-5; 15 bases are shared with TRBD2. Germline CDR1 MGHRA, CDR2 YSYEKL. J lost 1 base, V lost 5 bases, and 17 bases had no gene match. CDR3 length: 21 residues. The CDR3 loop reads CASSLRTSGGVSATFQETQYF. In DNA form, the CDR3 reads TGCGCCAGCAGCTTACGGACTAGCGGGGGGGTTTCGGCAACCTTCCAAGAGACCCAGTACTTC.

This chain connects TRBV6-6 to TRBJ2-1; 7 positions match TRBD1. This CDR3 is built from 14 residues. V lost 5 bases, J lost 6 bases, and 7 bases stayed unmatched. In germline, CDR1 is MNHNY, CDR2 SVGAGI (reference sequence). Here the CDR3 reads CASSILRDSNEQFF. Here the CDR3 DNA reads TGTGCCAGCAGTATCCTCCGGGACAGCAATGAGCAGTTCTTC.

This clone was seen a single time. The gene calls are TRBV24-1 and TRBJ1-2; a possible D gene is TRBD1 (6 bases). The V end was cut by 5 bases, the J end by 4 bases, with 13 bases between. This CDR3 region has 14 residues. Germline V gene sequence: CDR1 KGHDR, CDR2 SFDVKD. CDR3 sequence: CATSASDRLYGYTF. In DNA, the CDR3 is TGTGCCACCAGTGCCTCGGACAGACTCTATGGCTACACCTTC.

This clone was found a few times. The chain links TRBV5-5 to TRBJ1-3; D call uncertain. Germline V gene lookup returns CDR1 SGHKS and CDR2 YYEKEE (reference sequence). Trimming left V 0 bases short and J 2 bases short, with 6 bases between. The CDR3 covers 14 residues. The DNA for the CDR3 is TGTGCCAGCAGCTTGGATGGAGCTGGAAACACCATATATTTT. This codes for CASSLDGAGNTIYF.

The chain joins TRBV3-1 (or the pseudogene TRBV3-2) to TRBJ2-2; 9 positions match TRBD1. This CDR3 has 17 amino acids. V was pared by 0 bases and J by 6 bases, with 8 bases of the junction left unmatched. CDR1 and CDR2 from the germline V gene are LGHDT and YNNKEL (reference sequence). DNA for the CDR3: TGTGCCAGCAGCCAAGACCCCGGGACAGGGAGGGCCGGGGAGCTGTTTTTT. It yields the protein CASSQDPGTGRAGELFF.

This rearrangement joins TRBV21-1 to TRBJ1-2; no check of the table's D call, TRBD1, against the DNA was made. TRBV21-1 is tagged as a pseudogene. The CDR3 is 14 amino acids. The CDR3 reads CASSTRSQGDGYTF. CDR3 in DNA: TGTGCCAGCAGCACTCGATCCCAGGGGGATGGCTACACCTTC.

The CDR3 spells CASSPRTSGGAFTDTQYF. Here the CDR3 DNA reads TGTGCCAGCAGTCCGCGGACTAGCGGGGGGGCCTTCACAGATACGCAGTATTTT. The chain has TRBV27 and TRBJ2-3, with 15 bases aligning to TRBD2. CDR1 is MNHEY and CDR2 is SMNVEV in the germline V gene (reference sequence). The CDR3 length is 18 residues. J gave up 2 bases and V 5 bases, and 8 bases lay outside the gene matches.

The rearrangement joins TRBV3-1 (or the pseudogene TRBV3-2) to TRBJ1-5; D is ambiguous. This CDR3 comprises 14 residues. Germline CDR1 is LGHDT and CDR2 is YNNKEL (reference sequence). Trimming shortened V by 8 bases and J by 7 bases, and 18 bases separated the two germline ends. The CDR3 DNA reads as TGTGCCAGCTCAGTCGCCGGGGTAGGCCAGCCCCAGCATTTT. Its protein is CASSVAGVGQPQHF.

The chain joins TRBV3-1 (or the pseudogene TRBV3-2) to TRBJ2-1; TRBD2 matches 9 bases. Germline V gives CDR1 LGHDT, CDR2 YNNKEL (reference sequence). The CDR3 is 16 amino acids. V was pared by 4 bases and J by 3 bases, with 7 bases of the junction left unmatched. As DNA, the CDR3 is TGTGCCAGCAGCCTAATAGCGGGGGCCAACTACAATGAGCAGTTCTTC. Protein product: CASSLIAGANYNEQFF.